This record looks at one TCR beta chain sequence and its context. Produced via immunoSEQ multiplex PCR; TCRdb's table is partial and in-frame only. Among 65,000 to 75,000 clones listed, roughly 87% were seen once. This sample was included in a study of blood T cell repertoires in COVID-19. Germline V gene data show CDR1 as KGHDR and CDR2 as SFDVKD. The V gene end was trimmed by 5 bases and the J gene end by 0 bases; junction bases not matched to a gene: 1. CDR3 length equals 14 residues. The source material was peripheral blood. The receptor was isolated from a woman aged 80 or older with active or convalescent COVID-19. This chain connects TRBV24-1 to TRBJ2-3, with 7 positions matching TRBD2. Written as DNA, the CDR3 is TGTGCCACCAGTGGCGGGGGTAGCACAGATACGCAGTATTTT. Its protein is CATSGGGSTDTQYF.